The 11 T cell receptor beta chains below all came from one sample that was sequenced in a study of human T cells and chemical hapten exposure. One entry per CDR3 protein results from TCRdb running MiXCR on the RACE reads. The table lists about 84,000 distinct CDR3 sequences, 10% to 12% of them singletons. The sample's time point: patch test 3, about 24 weeks after DPC sensitization. The treatment is: therapeutic diphenylcyclopropenone sensitization with weekly scalp DPC. The input for sequencing was whole blood, taken in connection with sensitization to the hapten diphenylcyclopropenone (DPC). The source of these receptors is a woman between 45 and 65 years old with alopecia areata. Some clones in this sample may be carry-over from other donors' samples.

This chain links TRBV5-1 with TRBJ1-1; D call uncertain. The CDR3 is 14 amino acids. Germline CDR1 is SGHRS and CDR2 is YFSETQ. Between the trimmed V and J ends, which lost 4 bases and 1 base, there was a span of 11 bases. The CDR3 sequence is CASSEGPSNTEAFF. CDR3 nucleotides: TGCGCCAGCAGCGAAGGACCCTCGAACACTGAAGCTTTCTTT. Drawing the rest from reference TRBV5-1 and TRBJ1-1, the complete variable domain is KAGVTQTPRYLIKTRGQQVTLSCSPISGHRSVSWYQQTPGQGLQFLFEYFSETQRNKGNFPGRFSGRQFSNSRSEMNVSTLELGDSALYLCASSEGPSNTEAFFGQGTRLTVV.

This clonotype was recorded at least ten times. The chain carries TRBV7-3 and TRBJ2-7, with 7 bases lining up with TRBD2. J lost 3 bases, V lost 5 bases, and 10 bases had no gene match. Germline CDR1 SGHTA, CDR2 FQGTGA. This CDR3 has 15 amino acids. CDR3 sequence reads: CASSPLAGVGYEQYF. CDR3 in DNA: TGTGCCAGCAGCCCGCTTGCGGGAGTGGGCTACGAGCAGTACTTC. Full variable domain (remainder filled in from reference TRBV7-3 and TRBJ2-7): GAGVSQTPSNKVTEKGKYVELRCDPISGHTALYWYRQSLGQGPEFLIYFQGTGAADDSGLPNDRFFAVRPEGSVSTLKIQRTERGDSAVYLCASSPLAGVGYEQYFGPGTRLTVT.

This sequence joins TRBV5-1 and TRBJ2-3, with 9 bases that match TRBD1. The CDR3 extends over 15 amino acids. V shed 3 bases, J shed 3 bases, and the junction held 5 bases outside the gene matches. Germline CDR1 SGHRS, CDR2 YFSETQ. The CDR3 spells CASSSWTGETDTQYF. CDR3 coding DNA: TGCGCCAGCAGCTCGTGGACAGGGGAGACAGATACGCAGTATTTT.

This clonotype occurred many times. In nucleotides, the CDR3 is TGTGCCTGGAACAGGGTCACTGAAGCTTTCTTT. Translation: CAWNRVTEAFF. The V call is TRBV30, the J call TRBJ1-1; perhaps TRBD1 as D (6 bases). CDR1 and CDR2 (germline): GTSNPN, SVGIG (reference sequence). The V and J ends lost 4 bases and 4 bases respectively, with 7 bases between them. The CDR3 contains 11 residues.

This clonotype has a count of ten or more. The chain couples TRBV28 to TRBJ2-7, with D possibly matching TRBD2 (5 bases). From germline, CDR1 is MDHEN and CDR2 SYDVKM. The CDR3 consists of 12 residues. V was trimmed by 3 bases and J by 2 bases, leaving 5 bases between them. The CDR3 spells CASSLRAYEQYF. CDR3 in DNA: TGTGCCAGCAGTTTGAGGGCCTACGAGCAGTACTTC.

This clonotype occurred many times. The V and J genes are TRBV12-3 or TRBV12-4 and TRBJ1-2; unclear D gene. Deletions cut 6 bases from V and 4 bases from J, with 15 bases between. The CDR3 spans 14 residues. CDR3 coding DNA: TGTGCCAGCAGCCCGGGGAGTTATACCTATGGCTACACCTTC. Its protein is CASSPGSYTYGYTF.

This clonotype was counted between two and nine times. CDR3: CASSTGPNMNTEAFF. The CDR3, as DNA: TGTGCCAGCTCAACGGGACCGAACATGAACACTGAAGCTTTCTTT. V usage is TRBV18 and J usage is TRBJ1-1; D is perhaps TRBD1 (5 bases). The CDR3 spans 15 residues. Trimming took 5 bases from V and 0 from J, leaving 13 bases between them. The germline gives CDR1 KGHSH, CDR2 LQKENI.

This clonotype was seen at least ten times. The rearrangement links TRBV11-3 to TRBJ2-2; D remains unclear. The V gene's germline CDR1 is SGHNT and CDR2 YENEEA. The V and J ends lost 4 bases and 6 bases respectively, with 12 bases between them. CDR3 length: 14 amino acids. The CDR3 protein is CASSSLMWAGELFF. In DNA, the CDR3 is TGTGCCAGCAGCTCCCTAATGTGGGCCGGGGAGCTGTTTTTT.

V is TRBV29-1 and J is TRBJ2-7; D is possibly TRBD1 (5 bases). Trimming pared 4 bases from V and 4 bases from J, leaving 8 bases between. This CDR3 contains 11 residues. Germline values: CDR1 SQVTM, CDR2 ANQGSEA. The CDR3 is CSVVGHYEQYF. The CDR3 DNA sequence: TGCAGCGTTGTGGGGCATTACGAGCAGTACTTC.

This clonotype was recorded a few times. The chain employs TRBV30 and TRBJ2-5; TRBD2 matches at 8 bases. Germline V gene lookup returns CDR1 GTSNPN and CDR2 SVGIG (reference sequence). Trimming removed 4 bases from V and 2 bases from J; junction bases left unmatched: 6. The CDR3 has 14 amino acids. This CDR3 reads CAWNSGSGQETQYF. Here the CDR3 DNA reads TGTGCCTGGAACAGCGGGAGTGGACAAGAGACCCAGTACTTC.

This clonotype showed up many times. Sequence at one end of the junction differs from germline and may be a read error. The chain combines TRBV7-2 with TRBJ2-3, with D possibly being TRBD2 (5 bases). The CDR3 is 14 amino acids. CDR1 and CDR2 (germline): SGHTA, FQGNSA. The DNA of the CDR3 is TGTGCCAGCAGCAGAACCGCTAGCATCGGTCAAGTTGGTTTT. Translation: CASSRTASIGQVGF.